The sample holds one count of the clone carrying this T cell receptor (beta chain). This specimen comes from a study of blood T cell repertoires in COVID-19. Per the original data handling: Nucleated cell number was recorded as an estimate derived from reference gene primer amplification. Libraries were prepared by immunoSEQ multiplex PCR; TCRdb keeps only in-frame clonotypes and omits some of them. The DNA gave D and trimming, while V, J and clone size come from that table. Among fewer than 75,000 clones, about 88% were seen once, and the ten largest hold approximately 3.6%. Germline V gene lookup returns CDR1 SGDLS and CDR2 YYNGEE. The CDR3 is 15 amino acids. Unmatched junction bases numbered 6, after V lost 0 bases and J lost 7 bases.

The chain is built from TRBV9 and TRBJ2-2, with TRBD1 matching over 7 bases. The specimen sequenced was peripheral blood. This TCR was recovered from a man aged 65 to 79 with acute or convalescent COVID-19. The CDR3 loop reads CASSVEQGIYGELFF. CDR3 coding DNA: TGTGCCAGCAGCGTAGAACAGGGGATATACGGGGAGCTGTTTTTT.